This T cell receptor beta chain originates from a study of OX40 agonist ivuxolimab in advanced cancers. Trimming removed 5 bases at V and 8 bases at J, with 4 bases between. Germline V lookup: CDR1 SNHLY, CDR2 FYNNEI. The CDR3 runs to 10 residues. The data were produced by immunoSEQ multiplex PCR, yet TCRdb's version contains in-frame clones alone and is incomplete. The data contain around 94,000 clones, more than 85% of them singletons. At cycle 4 day 1, cycle 7 day 1, and baseline, blood was sampled. The sample was CD4+ or CD8+ T cells sorted from blood, taken in a trial of the OX40 agonist ivuxolimab. J is TRBJ2-1 and V is TRBV2, with D uncertain. This clonotype was sampled from an adult with an advanced solid tumor such as melanoma, head and neck, liver or kidney cancer. The CDR3 DNA follows: TGTGCCAGCAGTCTGGATGAGCAGTTCTTC. Translated: CASSLDEQFF.